Listed below are T cell receptor beta chains from one sample, sequenced in a study of OX40 agonist ivuxolimab in advanced cancers. Libraries were prepared by immunoSEQ multiplex PCR; TCRdb keeps only in-frame clonotypes and omits some of them. The sample includes 80,000 to 95,000 clones, around four fifths of them seen just once. Sequencing used CD4+ or CD8+ T cells sorted from blood, obtained in a trial of the OX40 agonist ivuxolimab. These receptors all stem from an adult with an advanced solid tumor such as melanoma, head and neck, liver or kidney cancer. CDR3s include the opening cysteine and the closing phenylalanine or tryptophan. A D gene is named only where the DNA matches it firmly. Clone size is shown for a subset of rows, as once, few, many or a class of expanded clone.

j_call: TRBJ1-2; v_call: TRBV27; clone_size: NA; d_call: NA; cdr3_nt: TGTGCCAGCAGTTTAATCGGGCTTAGTCCGGGACGCTATGGCTACACCTTC; cdr3_aa: CASSLIGLSPGRYGYTF
j_call: TRBJ1-1; v_call: TRBV2; clone_size: NA; d_call: NA; cdr3_nt: TGTGCCAGCAAGGTCGGGGCAGGACTAGCTGGCACTGAAGCTTTCTTT; cdr3_aa: CASKVGAGLAGTEAFF
j_call: TRBJ1-2; v_call: TRBV5-1; clone_size: NA; d_call: NA; cdr3_nt: TGCGCCAGCAGCCGTTCAGAAGCAGCTTCCGCTAACTATGGCTACACCTTC; cdr3_aa: CASSRSEAASANYGYTF
j_call: TRBJ1-5; v_call: TRBV12-2; clone_size: few; d_call: NA; cdr3_nt: TGTGCAAGTCGCTTAGCGCGTGGGTATGGGGGTCAGCCCCAGCATTTT; cdr3_aa: CASRLARGYGGQPQHF
j_call: TRBJ2-3; v_call: TRBV6-1; clone_size: NA; d_call: TRBD2; cdr3_nt: TGTGCCAGCTCCCAGCGGGGGGTAGTAACAGATACGCAGTATTTT; cdr3_aa: CASSQRGVVTDTQYF
j_call: TRBJ1-3; v_call: TRBV15; clone_size: NA; d_call: NA; cdr3_nt: TGTGCCACCAGCAGAGATTGGGGTAACTCTGGAAACACCATATATTTT; cdr3_aa: CATSRDWGNSGNTIYF
j_call: TRBJ2-3; v_call: TRBV29-1; clone_size: NA; d_call: NA; cdr3_nt: TGCAGCGTTGAGGGGGGTACGCAGTATTTT; cdr3_aa: CSVEGGTQYF
j_call: TRBJ2-6; v_call: TRBV6-1; clone_size: once; d_call: TRBD1; cdr3_nt: TGTGCCAGCAGTGATTGGGTCGGGACAGTAATCTCTGGGGCCAACGTCCTGACTTTC; cdr3_aa: CASSDWVGTVISGANVLTF
j_call: TRBJ2-1; v_call: TRBV19; clone_size: once; d_call: NA; cdr3_nt: TGTGCCAGTAGTCCCGCATCCAGCTCCTACAATGAGCAGTTCTTC; cdr3_aa: CASSPASSSYNEQFF
j_call: TRBJ1-2; v_call: TRBV5-1; clone_size: NA; d_call: NA; cdr3_nt: TGCGCCAGCAGCTTGGTGCCAGGCGATGGCTACACCTTC; cdr3_aa: CASSLVPGDGYTF
j_call: TRBJ1-1; v_call: TRBV19; clone_size: NA; d_call: NA; cdr3_nt: TGTGCCAGTAGTATTGGATCTCGGGCTGAAGCTTTCTTT; cdr3_aa: CASSIGSRAEAFF
j_call: TRBJ2-2; v_call: TRBV19; clone_size: NA; d_call: NA; cdr3_nt: TGTGCCAGCCTCCCCGGGACACCCAGTGGGACCGGGGAGCTGTTTTTT; cdr3_aa: CASLPGTPSGTGELFF
j_call: TRBJ1-2; v_call: TRBV6-1; clone_size: NA; d_call: NA; cdr3_nt: TGTGCCAGCAGTGAACCGGGACCGACGTTAGCTAACTATGGCTACACCTTC; cdr3_aa: CASSEPGPTLANYGYTF
j_call: TRBJ2-1; v_call: TRBV7-8; clone_size: NA; d_call: NA; cdr3_nt: TGTGCCAGCATGATACGGGGATACAATGAGCAGTTCTTC; cdr3_aa: CASMIRGYNEQFF
j_call: TRBJ2-3; v_call: TRBV30; clone_size: NA; d_call: TRBD1; cdr3_nt: TGTGCCTGGATGAGACAGGGGGTAGATACGCAGTATTTT; cdr3_aa: CAWMRQGVDTQYF
j_call: TRBJ2-5; v_call: TRBV5-8; clone_size: NA; d_call: NA; cdr3_nt: TGTGCCAGCAGCTTGGGGCAGCGCGGGGTAGAGACCCAGTACTTC; cdr3_aa: CASSLGQRGVETQYF
j_call: TRBJ1-2; v_call: TRBV29-1; clone_size: few; d_call: NA; cdr3_nt: TGCAGCGTTGCCTCTGGACTGGAAGGGGGGGGCTACACCTTC; cdr3_aa: CSVASGLEGGGYTF
j_call: TRBJ1-5; v_call: TRBV5-1; clone_size: NA; d_call: TRBD1; cdr3_nt: TGCGCCAGCAGCTACATGGGGGACAGGGCTCAGCCCCAGCATTTT; cdr3_aa: CASSYMGDRAQPQHF
j_call: TRBJ2-7; v_call: TRBV19; clone_size: NA; d_call: NA; cdr3_nt: TGTGCCAGTAGTAGGCTAGGGGACTCTGGGGCCTACGAGCAGTACTTC; cdr3_aa: CASSRLGDSGAYEQYF
j_call: TRBJ1-5; v_call: TRBV28; clone_size: NA; d_call: TRBD1; cdr3_nt: TGTGCCAGCAGTCCAACCGACAGGGACAATCAGCCCCAGCATTTT; cdr3_aa: CASSPTDRDNQPQHF
j_call: TRBJ2-7; v_call: TRBV5-4; clone_size: NA; d_call: NA; cdr3_nt: TGTGCCAGCAGCCGGACAGCCGATTTACGCGAGCAGTACTTC; cdr3_aa: CASSRTADLREQYF
j_call: TRBJ1-1; v_call: TRBV29-1; clone_size: NA; d_call: NA; cdr3_nt: TGCAGCCCAGGAGGGGGTGAAGCTTTCTTT; cdr3_aa: CSPGGGEAFF
j_call: TRBJ1-2; v_call: TRBV2; clone_size: NA; d_call: NA; cdr3_nt: TGTGCCAGCAGTGACCCCCGAGGGTATGGCTACACCTTC; cdr3_aa: CASSDPRGYGYTF
j_call: TRBJ1-3; v_call: TRBV5-1; clone_size: NA; d_call: NA; cdr3_nt: TGCGCCAGCAGCAAAGACAGTTCGGACGGAAACACCATATATTTT; cdr3_aa: CASSKDSSDGNTIYF
j_call: TRBJ1-2; v_call: TRBV7-9; clone_size: NA; d_call: TRBD1; cdr3_nt: TGTGCCAGCAGCACAGGGGGCGGTGGCTACACCTTC; cdr3_aa: CASSTGGGGYTF
j_call: TRBJ1-5; v_call: TRBV21-1; clone_size: NA; d_call: NA; cdr3_nt: TGTGCCAGCAGCAAATTAGGCCTCCTATCGGTACAGCCCAATCAGCCCCAGCATTTT; cdr3_aa: CASSKLGLLSVQPNQPQHF
j_call: TRBJ1-2; v_call: TRBV19; clone_size: NA; d_call: NA; cdr3_nt: TGTGCCAGTAGTAACTATGGCTACACCTTC; cdr3_aa: CASSNYGYTF
j_call: TRBJ2-1; v_call: TRBV11-3; clone_size: NA; d_call: NA; cdr3_nt: TGTGCCAGCAGCTTAGGAGGGGGGGCAGTAGGTGAGCAGTTCTTC; cdr3_aa: CASSLGGGAVGEQFF
j_call: TRBJ2-3; v_call: TRBV9; clone_size: few; d_call: NA; cdr3_nt: TGTGCCAGCAGCGTAGGAAGGGGGTCCGGCACAGATACGCAGTATTTT; cdr3_aa: CASSVGRGSGTDTQYF
j_call: TRBJ1-1; v_call: TRBV19; clone_size: NA; d_call: TRBD1; cdr3_nt: TGTGCCAGTAGTCCTGGGTTTTATTCACGACAGGGAGAGAAGACTGAAGCTTTCTTT; cdr3_aa: CASSPGFYSRQGEKTEAFF
j_call: TRBJ1-3; v_call: TRBV5-1; clone_size: NA; d_call: NA; cdr3_nt: TGCGCCAGCAGCTTGGGGATAAACTCTGGAAACACCATATATTTT; cdr3_aa: CASSLGINSGNTIYF
j_call: TRBJ2-4; v_call: TRBV25-1; clone_size: once; d_call: NA; cdr3_nt: TGTGCCAGCAGTGCCCTTCAGGGGAAAGAAAACATTCAGTACTTC; cdr3_aa: CASSALQGKENIQYF
j_call: TRBJ1-1; v_call: TRBV27; clone_size: once; d_call: TRBD1; cdr3_nt: TGTGCCAGCAGCCGGGACAGGAACACTGAAGCTTTCTTT; cdr3_aa: CASSRDRNTEAFF
j_call: TRBJ2-3; v_call: TRBV15; clone_size: NA; d_call: NA; cdr3_nt: TGTGCCACCAGCAGAGAACAACATGGCCCAGATACGCAGTATTTT; cdr3_aa: CATSREQHGPDTQYF
j_call: TRBJ1-5; v_call: TRBV5-6; clone_size: NA; d_call: TRBD1; cdr3_nt: TGTGCCAGCAGCTCCTATACAGGGGGCGACGGCAATCAGCCCCAGCATTTT; cdr3_aa: CASSSYTGGDGNQPQHF
j_call: TRBJ2-7; v_call: TRBV28; clone_size: NA; d_call: TRBD2; cdr3_nt: TGTGCCAGCAGTGCAAGCGGGGGGGATTCGGACGAGCAGTACTTC; cdr3_aa: CASSASGGDSDEQYF
j_call: TRBJ2-1; v_call: TRBV28; clone_size: NA; d_call: TRBD2; cdr3_nt: TGTGCCAGCAGTTCCCTTAGCGGGGGGGGTGGTAGTGAGCAGTTCTTC; cdr3_aa: CASSSLSGGGGSEQFF